Listed below are T cell receptor beta chains from one sample, sequenced in a study of OX40 agonist ivuxolimab in advanced cancers. Assay: immunoSEQ multiplex PCR; the TCRdb copy retains only in-frame clones and omits some. In the table there are tens of thousands of clones, roughly 84% of which are singletons. The specimen was CD4+ or CD8+ T cells sorted from blood, collected in a trial of the OX40 agonist ivuxolimab. All receptors derive from an adult with an advanced solid tumor such as melanoma, head and neck, liver or kidney cancer. Both conserved end residues are part of each CDR3. The D gene is left open where the match is weak. The size entry is marked missing in some rows and otherwise reads once, few, many or a size class.

J	D	V	size	DNA	CDR3
TRBJ1-2	TRBD1	TRBV9	-	TGTGCCAGCAGCCAACCAACCGACAGGGCGGGCTATGGCTACACCTTC	CASSQPTDRAGYGYTF
TRBJ1-3	-	TRBV19	-	TGTGCCAGTAGTCCGAGGGGCCTCTCTGGAAACACCATATATTTT	CASSPRGLSGNTIYF
TRBJ2-1	-	TRBV27	-	TGTGCCAGCAGTTTATCGGTGGACAATGAGCAGTTCTTC	CASSLSVDNEQFF
TRBJ1-2	-	TRBV5-1	-	TGCGCCAGCAGCTTGGGGTCAGGGCGGACCAACTATGGCTACACCTTC	CASSLGSGRTNYGYTF
TRBJ1-2	-	TRBV2	-	TGTGCCAGCAGTGCCAGGGGAGACTATGGCTACACCTTC	CASSARGDYGYTF
TRBJ1-5	TRBD1	TRBV5-8	-	TGTGCCAGCAGCTCCGGGACAGGGGGGACCATCGAGCAGCCCCAGCATTTT	CASSSGTGGTIEQPQHF
TRBJ2-5	TRBD2	TRBV19	-	TGTGCCAGTAGGAGGGGACTAGCAGAGACCCAGTACTTC	CASRRGLAETQYF
TRBJ2-7	TRBD1	TRBV6-5	once	TGTGCCAGCAGTTCCAACAGGGGTTACGAGCAGTACTTC	CASSSNRGYEQYF
TRBJ2-7	TRBD2	TRBV7-9	once	TGTGCCAGCAGCCAGGGCCCGGGAGGCGAGCAGTACTTC	CASSQGPGGEQYF
TRBJ1-2	-	TRBV7-9	-	TGTGCCAGCAGCATGATGGAGGATGGCCCTGTAGGTTATGGCTACACCTTC	CASSMMEDGPVGYGYTF
TRBJ1-3	-	TRBV6-6	few	TGTGCCTCCTACCGCTCTGGAAACACCATATATTTT	CASYRSGNTIYF
TRBJ2-3	-	TRBV19	few	TGTGCCAGTAGTATAAGGGGATCGGGGCCAGATACGCAGTATTTT	CASSIRGSGPDTQYF
TRBJ2-3	-	TRBV7-2	-	TGTGCCAGCAGCTTCTGGACACAACCCACAGATACGCAGTATTTT	CASSFWTQPTDTQYF
TRBJ2-1	TRBD2	TRBV5-8	once	TGTGCCAGCAGCTGGGCGGGACTAGCTAACAATGAGCAGTTCTTC	CASSWAGLANNEQFF
TRBJ2-4	TRBD2	TRBV15	-	TGTGCCACCAGCAGAGAAAGGACTAGCGGGGGGGCCGCCAAAAACATTCAGTACTTC	CATSRERTSGGAAKNIQYF
TRBJ2-1	-	TRBV7-9	-	TGTGCCAGCAGCTTCCGGGACCCAGACAATGAGCAGTTCTTC	CASSFRDPDNEQFF
TRBJ1-5	TRBD1	TRBV9	-	TGTGCCAGCAGCTCCACAGGGGGCTATCAGCCCCAGCATTTT	CASSSTGGYQPQHF
TRBJ2-3	TRBD1	TRBV29-1	-	TGCAGCGTGGGGCCGACAGGGGGCGGCACAGATACGCAGTATTTT	CSVGPTGGGTDTQYF
TRBJ2-7	-	TRBV7-9	-	TGTGCCAGCAGCTTAGGCGGGGGCGCCGAGCAGTACTTC	CASSLGGGAEQYF
TRBJ2-5	-	TRBV5-6	-	TGTGCCAGCAGCTTGGGAGGAGGCCCTCAAGAGGAGACCCAGTACTTC	CASSLGGGPQEETQYF
TRBJ2-5	-	TRBV2	-	TGTGCCAGCACCGGACAGGGAGGGGGTCTGGAGACCCAGTACTTC	CASTGQGGGLETQYF
TRBJ2-7	TRBD2	TRBV18	-	TGTGCCAGCTCACCAGATCTGGGGAGAGGGACTACGAGAGAGCAGTACTTC	CASSPDLGRGTTREQYF
TRBJ2-5	-	TRBV12-5	-	TGTGCTAGTGGTTTTGGAGGGAAAGAGACCCAGTACTTC	CASGFGGKETQYF
TRBJ2-2	-	TRBV30	-	TGTGCCTGGAGTGTGACCGGGGAGCTGTTTTTT	CAWSVTGELFF
TRBJ1-1	-	TRBV6-5	-	TGTGCCAGCAGTTACTCGAGCCTGGGGAGTGAAGCTTTCTTT	CASSYSSLGSEAFF
TRBJ2-1	-	TRBV5-1	once	TGCGCCAGCAGCTCTACTACCACCGGGTCCAGCCTTTACAATGAGCAGTTCTTC	CASSSTTTGSSLYNEQFF
TRBJ1-2	TRBD1	TRBV5-4	-	TGTGCCAGCAGCTCGACAGGGAGTAACTATGGCTACACCTTC	CASSSTGSNYGYTF
TRBJ1-5	TRBD1	TRBV19	-	TGTGCCAGTAGTCGGACAGGGGGGAGCAATCAGCCCCAGCATTTT	CASSRTGGSNQPQHF
TRBJ1-1	-	TRBV7-8	-	TGTGCCAGCAGCCAGACGGGGGGCACTGAAGCTTTCTTT	CASSQTGGTEAFF
TRBJ1-1	-	TRBV19	-	TGTGCCAGTAGTATAGACCCGACAACCCCAACTGAAGCTTTCTTT	CASSIDPTTPTEAFF
TRBJ1-2	-	TRBV7-9	-	TGTGCCAGCAGCTTAGACGTCTCAGGCCCAGGAGGCTACACCTTC	CASSLDVSGPGGYTF
TRBJ1-2	-	TRBV6-6	few	TGTGCCAGCTGCCAAATAGAGACAGGAAAGTATGGCTACACCTTC	CASCQIETGKYGYTF
TRBJ2-7	-	TRBV18	-	TGTGCCAGCTCACCACAGGGGCACGAGCAGTACTTC	CASSPQGHEQYF
TRBJ1-5	-	TRBV25-1	-	TGTGCCAGAGGGCCCGCCAGGACGGGGAGTGTTCTTTTCTCCCAGCATTTT	CARGPARTGSVLFSQHF
TRBJ2-7	-	TRBV11-2	-	TGTGCCAGCAGCCCCCAGGAGGGTTTCTACGAGCAGTACTTC	CASSPQEGFYEQYF
TRBJ1-5	-	TRBV19	once	TGTGCCATTTCCCTGGGGACTAATCAGCCCCAGCATTTT	CAISLGTNQPQHF
TRBJ1-2	TRBD1	TRBV7-2	-	TGTGCCAGCAGCGTCCAACCTGGACAGGGCCGCTACGGCTACACCTTC	CASSVQPGQGRYGYTF
TRBJ2-1	TRBD2	TRBV6-5	-	TGTGCCAGCCACACTAGCGGGGCCTACAATGAGCAGTTCTTC	CASHTSGAYNEQFF
TRBJ2-7	TRBD2	TRBV4-2	-	TGTGCCAGCAGCCAGTTAGCGGGAGGGCTTAGTGAGCAGTACTTC	CASSQLAGGLSEQYF
TRBJ1-2	-	TRBV7-9	many	TGTGCCAGCAGCTCACAAGGTGGCTACACCTTC	CASSSQGGYTF
TRBJ2-5	-	TRBV7-9	-	TGTGCCAGCAGCGGGCAAGAGACCCAGTACTTC	CASSGQETQYF
TRBJ1-6	-	TRBV4-1	few	TGCGCCAGCAGCCAAGACTACACACCAGATGCCTATAATTCACCCCTCCACTTT	CASSQDYTPDAYNSPLHF
TRBJ2-2	-	TRBV18	-	TGTGCCAGCTCACACAGGGACACCGGGGAGCTGTTTTTT	CASSHRDTGELFF
TRBJ2-1	TRBD2	TRBV2	-	TGTGCCAGCACTGGGACTAGCGGGAGAGTACGAGGCAATGAGCAGTTCTTC	CASTGTSGRVRGNEQFF
TRBJ2-2	TRBD1	TRBV5-6	-	TGTGCCAGCAGCCAAGTTCGGACAGGGGGCGTCGCCGGGGAGCTGTTTTTT	CASSQVRTGGVAGELFF
TRBJ1-3	TRBD1	TRBV28	-	TGTGCCAGCAGATCAGCCGGGACAGATGGAAACACCATATATTTT	CASRSAGTDGNTIYF
TRBJ1-1	-	TRBV30	once	TGTGCCCGGAACAGGGATGGGGACACTGAAGCTTTCTTT	CARNRDGDTEAFF
TRBJ1-1	-	TRBV4-1	-	TGCGCCAGCAGCCAACGGGCGGGGGGGGCGTCCACTGAAGCTTTCTTT	CASSQRAGGASTEAFF
TRBJ2-2	TRBD2	TRBV5-4	few	TGTGCCAGCAGCATCATCCGGGGTAGCGGGGGGGCTTCGAACACCGGGGAGCTGTTTTTT	CASSIIRGSGGASNTGELFF
TRBJ1-1	-	TRBV9	few	TGTGCCAGCAGCGTAGGGACCTACACTGAAGCTTTCTTT	CASSVGTYTEAFF